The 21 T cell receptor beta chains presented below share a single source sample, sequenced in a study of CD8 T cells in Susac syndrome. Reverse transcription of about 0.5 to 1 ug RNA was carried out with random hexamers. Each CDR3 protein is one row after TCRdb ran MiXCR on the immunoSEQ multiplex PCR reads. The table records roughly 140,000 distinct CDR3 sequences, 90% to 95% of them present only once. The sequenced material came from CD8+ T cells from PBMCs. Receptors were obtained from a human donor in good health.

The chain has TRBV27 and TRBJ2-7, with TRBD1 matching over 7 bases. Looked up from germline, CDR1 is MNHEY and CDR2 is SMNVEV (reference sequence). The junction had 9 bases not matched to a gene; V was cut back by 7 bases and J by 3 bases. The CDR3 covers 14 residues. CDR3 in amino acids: CASIPRTGLYEQYF. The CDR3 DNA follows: TGTGCCAGCATTCCCAGGACAGGACTCTACGAGCAGTACTTC.

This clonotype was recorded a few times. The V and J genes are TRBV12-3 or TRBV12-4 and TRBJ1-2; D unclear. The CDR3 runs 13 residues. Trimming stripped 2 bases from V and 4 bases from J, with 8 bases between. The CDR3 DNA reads TGTGCCAGCAGTTTATTGGGGAGCTATGGCTACACCTTC. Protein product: CASSLLGSYGYTF.

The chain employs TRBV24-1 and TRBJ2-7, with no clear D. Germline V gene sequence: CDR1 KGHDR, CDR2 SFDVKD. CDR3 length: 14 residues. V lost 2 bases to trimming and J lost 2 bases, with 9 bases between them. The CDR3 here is CATSDSRATYEQYF. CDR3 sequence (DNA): TGTGCCACCAGTGATTCCCGGGCCACCTACGAGCAGTACTTC.

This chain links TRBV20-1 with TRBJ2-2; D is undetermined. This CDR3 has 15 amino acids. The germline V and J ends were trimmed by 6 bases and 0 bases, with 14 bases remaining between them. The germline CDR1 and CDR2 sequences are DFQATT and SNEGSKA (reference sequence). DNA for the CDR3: TGCAGTGCCCGACCCTCCGCTACGAACACCGGGGAGCTGTTTTTT. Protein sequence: CSARPSATNTGELFF.

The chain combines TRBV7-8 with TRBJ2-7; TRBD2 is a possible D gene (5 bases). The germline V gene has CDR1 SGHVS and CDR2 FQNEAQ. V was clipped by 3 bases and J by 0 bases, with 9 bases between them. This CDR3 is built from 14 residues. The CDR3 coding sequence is TGTGCCAGCAGCTTTGGTCGGGGCTCCTACGAGCAGTACTTC. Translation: CASSFGRGSYEQYF.

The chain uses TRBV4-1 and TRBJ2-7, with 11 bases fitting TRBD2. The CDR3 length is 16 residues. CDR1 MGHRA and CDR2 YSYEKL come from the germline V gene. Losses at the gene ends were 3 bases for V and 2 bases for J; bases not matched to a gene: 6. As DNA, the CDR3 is TGCGCCAGCAGCCAGGCCGGGACTAGCGGTACCTACGAGCAGTACTTC. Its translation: CASSQAGTSGTYEQYF.

The CDR3 bases are TGCGCCAGCAGCCCCGATCTGGGAATGTACAATGAGCAGTTCTTC. It encodes CASSPDLGMYNEQFF. V usage is TRBV4-3 and J usage is TRBJ2-1; no reliable D call. Germline CDR1 LGHNA, CDR2 YSLEER. V shed 4 bases and J shed 4 bases, with 14 bases lying between them. This CDR3 spans 15 amino acids.

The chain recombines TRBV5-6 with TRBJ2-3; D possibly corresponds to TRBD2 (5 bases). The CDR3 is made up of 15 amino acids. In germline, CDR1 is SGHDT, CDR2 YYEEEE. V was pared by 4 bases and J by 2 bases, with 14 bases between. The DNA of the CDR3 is TGTGCCAGCAGCCCTCGAGCGGAATACACAGATACGCAGTATTTT. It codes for CASSPRAEYTDTQYF.

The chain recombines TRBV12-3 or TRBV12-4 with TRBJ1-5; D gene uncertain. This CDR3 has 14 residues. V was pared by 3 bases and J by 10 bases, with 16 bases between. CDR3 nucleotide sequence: TGTGCCAGCAGTTTCTCTGACGTTATCAGCCCCCAGCATTTT. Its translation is CASSFSDVISPQHF.

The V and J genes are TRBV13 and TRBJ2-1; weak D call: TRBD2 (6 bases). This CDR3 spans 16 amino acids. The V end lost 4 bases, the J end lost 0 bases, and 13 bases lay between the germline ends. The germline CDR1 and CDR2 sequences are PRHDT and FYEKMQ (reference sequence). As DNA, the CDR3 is TGTGCCAGCAGCTCCTGGGACTTCTCCTCCTACAATGAGCAGTTCTTC. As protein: CASSSWDFSSYNEQFF. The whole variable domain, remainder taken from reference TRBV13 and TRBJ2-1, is AAGVIQSPRHLIKEKRETATLKCYPIPRHDTVYWYQQGPGQDPQFLISFYEKMQSDKGSIPDRFSAQQFSDYHSELNMSSLELGDSALYFCASSSWDFSSYNEQFFGPGTRLTVL.

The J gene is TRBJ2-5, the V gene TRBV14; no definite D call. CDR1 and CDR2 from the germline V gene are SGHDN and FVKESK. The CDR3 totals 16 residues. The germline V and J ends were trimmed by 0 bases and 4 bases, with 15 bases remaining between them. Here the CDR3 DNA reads TGTGCCAGCAGCCAAGAGAGTCGTATCTTTGGAGAGACCCAGTACTTC. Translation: CASSQESRIFGETQYF.

CDR3 in DNA: TGCAGTGCCAACCCGGGACTAGCGGGAGGGCTCCACGAGCAGTACTTC. It specifies CSANPGLAGGLHEQYF. The chain uses TRBV20-1 and TRBJ2-7; 16 bases are shared with TRBD2. This CDR3 is 16 amino acids long. J was trimmed by 5 bases and V by 6 bases; bases with no gene match: 10. Per the germline V gene, CDR1 is DFQATT and CDR2 is SNEGSKA (reference sequence).

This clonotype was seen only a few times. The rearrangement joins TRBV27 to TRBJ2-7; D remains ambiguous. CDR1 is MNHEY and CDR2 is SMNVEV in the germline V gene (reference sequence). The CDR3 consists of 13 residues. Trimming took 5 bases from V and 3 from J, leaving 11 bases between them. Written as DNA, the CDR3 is TGTGCCAGCAGTCTCGGCCCTAACTACGAGCAGTACTTC. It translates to CASSLGPNYEQYF.

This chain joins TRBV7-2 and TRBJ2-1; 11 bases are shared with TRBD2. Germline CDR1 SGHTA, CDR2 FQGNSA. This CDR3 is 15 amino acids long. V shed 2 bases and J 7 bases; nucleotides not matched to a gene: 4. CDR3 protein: CASSLMTSGKNEQFF. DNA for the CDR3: TGTGCCAGCAGCTTAATGACTAGCGGGAAGAATGAGCAGTTCTTC. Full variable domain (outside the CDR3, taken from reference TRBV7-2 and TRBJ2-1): GAGVSQSPSNKVTEKGKDVELRCDPISGHTALYWYRQSLGQGLEFLIYFQGNSAPDKSGLPSDRFSAERTGGSVSTLTIQRTQQEDSAVYLCASSLMTSGKNEQFFGPGTRLTVL.

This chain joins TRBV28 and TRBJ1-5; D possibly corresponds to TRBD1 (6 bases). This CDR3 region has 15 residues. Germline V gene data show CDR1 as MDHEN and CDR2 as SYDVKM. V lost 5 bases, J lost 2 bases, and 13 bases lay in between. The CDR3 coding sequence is TGTGCCAGCAGTCGCACAGGGCTGGGCAATCAGCCCCAGCATTTT. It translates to CASSRTGLGNQPQHF.

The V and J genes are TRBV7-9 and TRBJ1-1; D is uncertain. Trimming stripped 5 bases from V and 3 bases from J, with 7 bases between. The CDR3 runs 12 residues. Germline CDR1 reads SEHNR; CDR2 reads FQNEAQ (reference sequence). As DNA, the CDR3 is TGTGCCAGCAGCCCGAGGGACACTGAAGCTTTCTTT. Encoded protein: CASSPRDTEAFF.

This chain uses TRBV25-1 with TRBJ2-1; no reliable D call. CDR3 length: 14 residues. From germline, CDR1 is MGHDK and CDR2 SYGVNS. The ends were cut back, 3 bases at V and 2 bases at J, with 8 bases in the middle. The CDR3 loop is CASSEETTYNEQFF. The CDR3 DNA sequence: TGTGCCAGCAGTGAGGAAACGACCTACAATGAGCAGTTCTTC. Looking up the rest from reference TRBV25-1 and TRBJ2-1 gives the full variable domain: EADIYQTPRYLVIGTGKKITLECSQTMGHDKMYWYQQDPGMELHLIHYSYGVNSTEKGDLSSESTVSRIRTEHFPLTLESARPSHTSQYLCASSEETTYNEQFFGPGTRLTVL.

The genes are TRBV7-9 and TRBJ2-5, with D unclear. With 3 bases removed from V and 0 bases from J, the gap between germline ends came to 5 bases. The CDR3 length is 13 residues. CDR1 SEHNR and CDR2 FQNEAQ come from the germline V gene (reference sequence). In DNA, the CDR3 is TGTGCCAGCAGCTTGTCCGACCAAGAGACCCAGTACTTC. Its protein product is CASSLSDQETQYF.

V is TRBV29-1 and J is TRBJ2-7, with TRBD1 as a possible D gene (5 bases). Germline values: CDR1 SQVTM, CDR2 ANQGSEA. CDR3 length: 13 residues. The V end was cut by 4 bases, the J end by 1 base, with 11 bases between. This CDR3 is CSVVLRESYEQYF. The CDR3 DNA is TGCAGCGTTGTACTCAGGGAATCCTACGAGCAGTACTTC.

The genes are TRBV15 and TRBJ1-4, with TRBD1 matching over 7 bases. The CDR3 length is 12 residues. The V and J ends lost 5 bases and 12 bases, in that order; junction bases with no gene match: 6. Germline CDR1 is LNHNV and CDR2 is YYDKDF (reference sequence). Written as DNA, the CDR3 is TGTGCCACCAGCTCCCCTGGGACAGAACTGTTTTTT. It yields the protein CATSSPGTELFF.

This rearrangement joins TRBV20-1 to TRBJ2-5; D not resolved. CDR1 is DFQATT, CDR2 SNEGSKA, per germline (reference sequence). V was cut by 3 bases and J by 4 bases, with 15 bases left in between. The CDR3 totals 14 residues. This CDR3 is CSASPRSHPETQYF. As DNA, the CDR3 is TGCAGTGCTAGCCCACGGAGCCACCCAGAGACCCAGTACTTC.